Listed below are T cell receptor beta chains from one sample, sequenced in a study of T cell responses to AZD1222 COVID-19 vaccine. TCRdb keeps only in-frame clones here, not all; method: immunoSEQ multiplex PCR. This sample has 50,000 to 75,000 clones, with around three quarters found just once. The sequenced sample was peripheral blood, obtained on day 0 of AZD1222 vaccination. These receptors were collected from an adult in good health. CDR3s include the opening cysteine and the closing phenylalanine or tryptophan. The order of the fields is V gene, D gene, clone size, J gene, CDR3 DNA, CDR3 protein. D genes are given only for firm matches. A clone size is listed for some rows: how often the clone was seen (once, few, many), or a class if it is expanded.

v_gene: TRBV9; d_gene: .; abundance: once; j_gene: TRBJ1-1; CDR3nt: TGTGCCAGCAGCTCACCCGGCGGGAAGGGGAACACTGAAGCTTTCTTT; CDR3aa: CASSSPGGKGNTEAFF
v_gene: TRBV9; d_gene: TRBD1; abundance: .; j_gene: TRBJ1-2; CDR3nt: TGTGCCAGCAGCCCCCCCGACGGGACAGGGGCGGGTGGCTACACCTTC; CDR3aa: CASSPPDGTGAGGYTF
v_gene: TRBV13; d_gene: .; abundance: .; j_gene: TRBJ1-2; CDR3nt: TGTGCCAGCAGCGCCCGACAGCCGGCCTATGGCTACACCTTC; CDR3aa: CASSARQPAYGYTF
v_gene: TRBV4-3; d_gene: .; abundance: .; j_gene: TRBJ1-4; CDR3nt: TGCGCCAGCAGCCAAGAGTACAGGCATGAAAAACTGTTTTTT; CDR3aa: CASSQEYRHEKLFF
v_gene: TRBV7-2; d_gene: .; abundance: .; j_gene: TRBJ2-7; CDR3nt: TGTGCCAGCAGCTTACAGGGCTCTTCCTACGAGCAGTACTTC; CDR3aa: CASSLQGSSYEQYF
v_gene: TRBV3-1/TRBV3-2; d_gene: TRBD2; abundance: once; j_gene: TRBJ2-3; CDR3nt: TGTGCCAGCAGTGTGGGGGGGTCCCCGGATACGCAGTATTTT; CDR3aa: CASSVGGSPDTQYF
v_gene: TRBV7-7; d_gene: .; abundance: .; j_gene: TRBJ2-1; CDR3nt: TGTGCTAGCAGCCACACGAGTGTAGGCTACAATGAGCAGTTCTTC; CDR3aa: CASSHTSVGYNEQFF
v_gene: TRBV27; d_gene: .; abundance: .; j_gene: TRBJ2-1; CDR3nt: TGTGCCAGCAGTTTCCCGGGGGCCACGTACAATGAGCAGTTCTTC; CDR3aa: CASSFPGATYNEQFF
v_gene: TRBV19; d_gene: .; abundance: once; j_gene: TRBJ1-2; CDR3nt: TGTGCCAGCCGGCCTACAGGGAGTGGCTACACCTTC; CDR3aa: CASRPTGSGYTF
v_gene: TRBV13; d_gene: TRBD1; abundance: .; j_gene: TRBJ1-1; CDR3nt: TGTGCCAGCAGCTCAGGGGGAAATTCGGACACTGAAGCTTTCTTT; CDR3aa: CASSSGGNSDTEAFF
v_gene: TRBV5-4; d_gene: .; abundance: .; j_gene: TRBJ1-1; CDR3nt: TGTGCCAGCAGCCCAGGGGTGGATGACACTGAAGCTTTCTTT; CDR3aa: CASSPGVDDTEAFF
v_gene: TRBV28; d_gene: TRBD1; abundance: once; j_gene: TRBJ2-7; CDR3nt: TGTGCCAGCAGTAGACAGGGGATTGAGCAGTACTTC; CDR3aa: CASSRQGIEQYF
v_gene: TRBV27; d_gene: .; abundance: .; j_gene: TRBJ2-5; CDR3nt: TGTGCCAGCAGTCTACTCGGGGGTCCCGATGAGACCCAGTACTTC; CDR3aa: CASSLLGGPDETQYF